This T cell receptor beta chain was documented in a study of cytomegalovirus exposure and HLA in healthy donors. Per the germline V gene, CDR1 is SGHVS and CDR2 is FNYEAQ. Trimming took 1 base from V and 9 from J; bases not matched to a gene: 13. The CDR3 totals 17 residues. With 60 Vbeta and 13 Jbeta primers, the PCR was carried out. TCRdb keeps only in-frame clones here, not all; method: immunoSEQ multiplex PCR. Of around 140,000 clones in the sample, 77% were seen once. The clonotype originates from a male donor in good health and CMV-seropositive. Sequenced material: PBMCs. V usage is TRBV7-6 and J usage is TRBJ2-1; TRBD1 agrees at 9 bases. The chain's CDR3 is CASSLVSGTGIFGEQFF. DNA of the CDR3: TGTGCCAGCAGCTTAGTGTCCGGGACAGGGATATTCGGTGAGCAGTTCTTC. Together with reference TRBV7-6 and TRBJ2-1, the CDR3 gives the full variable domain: GAGVSQSPRYKVTKRGQDVALRCDPISGHVSLYWYRQALGQGPEFLTYFNYEAQQDKSGLPNDRFSAERPEGSISTLTIQRTEQRDSAMYRCASSLVSGTGIFGEQFFGPGTRLTVL.